This is a list of T cell receptor beta chains from one sample in a study of blood T cells in healthy people across ages. TCRdb redid the calling of the 5' RACE reads with MiXCR, one entry per CDR3 protein. The sample consists of 1.8 million or so distinct CDR3 sequences, around 42% of them appearing once. Sequenced input: blood. Receptor source: a human donor in good health. Both conserved end residues are part of each CDR3. A D gene is named only where the DNA matches it firmly. Size values are once, few and many counts, or a class for expanded clones, and some rows have none.

cdr3_nt cdr3_aa v_call d_call clone_size j_call
TGCAGCGTTGAATCAGGGGACTCCTATGGCTACACCTTC CSVESGDSYGYTF TRBV29-1 . many TRBJ1-2
TGCAGTGCTAGAGGCGACCGGGGCACTGAAGCTTTCTTT CSARGDRGTEAFF TRBV20-1 . . TRBJ1-1
TGTGCCAGCAGCAAACTAGCGGGGGGCGAGGAGACCCAGTACTTC CASSKLAGGEETQYF TRBV12-3/TRBV12-4 TRBD2 . TRBJ2-5
TGTGCCAGCAGCCCCCAGCGTGGTCACGAGGCCAACGTCCTGACTTTC CASSPQRGHEANVLTF TRBV7-2 . . TRBJ2-6
TGTGCCAGCAGTTACTCTTCCCTGGGCGGCTACACCTTC CASSYSSLGGYTF TRBV6-5 . many TRBJ1-2
TGTGCCAGCAGTCTCTCGGGGGATTGGAGCTACGAGCAGTACTTC CASSLSGDWSYEQYF TRBV6-6 . few TRBJ2-7
TGTGCCAGTAGTATCGGCATAGGACAGCCCCAGCATTTT CASSIGIGQPQHF TRBV19 . . TRBJ1-5
TGTGCCAGCAGCTTAGAAAATCCGAATCAGCCCCAGCATTTT CASSLENPNQPQHF TRBV7-9 . . TRBJ1-5
TGTGCCAGCAGTTCACAAGGGAAAGAGCAGTACTTC CASSSQGKEQYF TRBV7-2 . . TRBJ2-7
TGTGCCAGCAGCTTATTAGGGACAGGGATAGTTTCACCCCTCCACTTT CASSLLGTGIVSPLHF TRBV7-9 TRBD1 . TRBJ1-6
TGCAGTGCTAGAGCGACAGGGAAGGCGAATGAGCAGTTCTTC CSARATGKANEQFF TRBV20-1 TRBD1 . TRBJ2-1
TGTGCCAGCAGTTACACGAAGGGGGCTCTCAAGCAGTACTTC CASSYTKGALKQYF TRBV6-6 TRBD1 . TRBJ2-7
TGTGCCACCAGCAGAGATGGAGGGGTTGAAGCTTTCTTT CATSRDGGVEAFF TRBV15 . few TRBJ1-1
TGTGCCAGCAGCTCTAGAACAGGTGCTAGCACAGATACGCAGTATTTT CASSSRTGASTDTQYF TRBV5-1 . . TRBJ2-3
TGCGCCAGCAGCCTATCTCCGGGACTAGACAACAATGAGCAGTTCTTC CASSLSPGLDNNEQFF TRBV5-1 TRBD2 few TRBJ2-1
TGTGCCACCAGCAGAGAGAGGGCGGTGCAGGGGAGGTCCTACAATGAGCAGTTCTTC CATSRERAVQGRSYNEQFF TRBV15 . many TRBJ2-1
TGCGCCAGCAGCCAAGATAGCAGGGTTCGGGGCTACACCTTC CASSQDSRVRGYTF TRBV4-1 . . TRBJ1-2
TGTGCCAGCAGCTTCACCCCCCGAGGGGGCTGGAATGAGCAGTTCTTC CASSFTPRGGWNEQFF TRBV11-2 TRBD1 . TRBJ2-1
TGCAGTGCAAGACCAGCGGGGGCTTTCTACGAGCAGTACTTC CSARPAGAFYEQYF TRBV20-1 TRBD2 few TRBJ2-7
TGTGCCAGCAGCCTCCTAGGGACAAATCGAAAAAATGAGCAGTTCTTC CASSLLGTNRKNEQFF TRBV9 . . TRBJ2-1
TGTGCCAGCAGTCACGCGAGACAAGGAGAGACCCAGTACTTC CASSHARQGETQYF TRBV6-2/TRBV6-3 . . TRBJ2-5
TGTGCCAGCAGTTACTCGATCGCGGGTAACTATGGCTACACCTTC CASSYSIAGNYGYTF TRBV6-5 . . TRBJ1-2
TGTGCCACCAGCAGGGACAAGAACATTCAGTACTTC CATSRDKNIQYF TRBV15 . few TRBJ2-4
TGCGCCAGCAGCACGGGTGGACAGCACACTGAAGCTTTCTTT CASSTGGQHTEAFF TRBV5-1 . . TRBJ1-1
TGTGCCAGCAGCCCCGGACGGGGGGCCCCCTATTCCGATGGCTACACCTTC CASSPGRGAPYSDGYTF TRBV12-3/TRBV12-4 . . TRBJ1-2
TGTGCCATCAGTGTTGACCCGGGACAGGGAAACAATGAGCAGTTCTTC CAISVDPGQGNNEQFF TRBV10-3 TRBD1 . TRBJ2-1
TGTGCCAGCAGGGGGCACGGACAGCGTGAGCAGTTCTTC CASRGHGQREQFF TRBV12-3/TRBV12-4 . . TRBJ2-1
TGTGCCAGCAGTCGGACAGGGGGCGGTAATGGCTACACCTTC CASSRTGGGNGYTF TRBV12-3/TRBV12-4 TRBD1 . TRBJ1-2
TGTGCCAGCAGCATACAGGGCGATAACACCGGGGAGCTGTTTTTT CASSIQGDNTGELFF TRBV6-2/TRBV6-3 . few TRBJ2-2
TGTGCCAGCAAACCGGGTGGTTTGGAGACCCAGTACTTC CASKPGGLETQYF TRBV28 . . TRBJ2-5
TGTGCCAGCAGTCCAACAAGAGCGAACACCGGGGAGCTGTTTTTT CASSPTRANTGELFF TRBV2 . . TRBJ2-2
TGTGCCAGCAGCTTAGTCGGGACTAGAGTCCAAGAGACCCAGTACTTC CASSLVGTRVQETQYF TRBV7-2 TRBD2 . TRBJ2-5
TGTGCCAGCAGTGAAGCGAGGCTCAATGAGCAGTACTTC CASSEARLNEQYF TRBV2 . once TRBJ2-7
TGTGCCAGTAGTATTGGTAGCGGGGGACATCGTGGGACCCAGTACTTC CASSIGSGGHRGTQYF TRBV19 TRBD2 . TRBJ2-5
TGTGCCAGCAGACAACCTTGGTCTGAAAATGAGCAGTTCTTC CASRQPWSENEQFF TRBV6-1 . . TRBJ2-1
TGTGCCAGCAGCTTTCCACCGGGACCGCGAACCCCAAGCTCTGGGGCCAACGTCCTGACTTTC CASSFPPGPRTPSSGANVLTF TRBV11-2 . . TRBJ2-6
TGTGCCAGCAGCCAATGTACAGGGGGGACAGATACGCAGTATTTT CASSQCTGGTDTQYF TRBV4-2 TRBD1 few TRBJ2-3
TGTGCCAGCAGCCAAGGACTAGCGGGGGACTACGAGCAGTACTTC CASSQGLAGDYEQYF TRBV3-1 TRBD2 . TRBJ2-7
TGCGGTGCTAGAGGACCTAGCGGGGGCGGTGGAGAGACCCAGTACTTC CGARGPSGGGGETQYF TRBV20-1 TRBD2 . TRBJ2-5
TGTGCCAGCAGTTCGTCCCGGGACAGTGCCTACAATGAGCAGTTCTTC CASSSSRDSAYNEQFF TRBV5-5 TRBD1 few TRBJ2-1
TGTGCCAGCAGTCTGGACAGGGGAGCACCCCTCCACTTT CASSLDRGAPLHF TRBV12-3/TRBV12-4 TRBD1 few TRBJ1-6
TGCAGCGTTGAAGACCCAGGACAGGGGAACTATGGCTACACCTTC CSVEDPGQGNYGYTF TRBV29-1 TRBD1 few TRBJ1-2
TGTGCCAGCAGTTACGGGACTAGCGGGGATGAGCAGTTCTTC CASSYGTSGDEQFF TRBV6-2/TRBV6-3 TRBD2 few TRBJ2-1
TGTGCCAGCAGCCGCGATGGGCGCGGCTACACCTTC CASSRDGRGYTF TRBV7-2 . once TRBJ1-2
TGTGCCAGCAGTTTAGCCACCTTAATAACCCAGCATTTT CASSLATLITQHF TRBV28 . once TRBJ1-5
TGTGCCAGCAGACAGGGACTAGCGGTGACAGATACGCAGTATTTT CASRQGLAVTDTQYF TRBV6-6 TRBD2 few TRBJ2-3
TGTGCCAGCAGCTCAAGGACAGGCATCGGCGAATACTATGGCTACACCTTC CASSSRTGIGEYYGYTF TRBV7-9 TRBD1 . TRBJ1-2
TGTGCCAGCAGTTTCAACCTCGGGCGCAATCAGCCCCAGCATTTT CASSFNLGRNQPQHF TRBV12-3/TRBV12-4 . . TRBJ1-5
TGTGCCAGCAGCTTAGGAGTCGGGGGGGCCTCGCGGGTACGAGATACGCAGTATTTT CASSLGVGGASRVRDTQYF TRBV7-2 TRBD2 . TRBJ2-3
TGTGCCAACAGTCGTGAGGGATCCATGGATACGCAGTATTTT CANSREGSMDTQYF TRBV25-1 . . TRBJ2-3